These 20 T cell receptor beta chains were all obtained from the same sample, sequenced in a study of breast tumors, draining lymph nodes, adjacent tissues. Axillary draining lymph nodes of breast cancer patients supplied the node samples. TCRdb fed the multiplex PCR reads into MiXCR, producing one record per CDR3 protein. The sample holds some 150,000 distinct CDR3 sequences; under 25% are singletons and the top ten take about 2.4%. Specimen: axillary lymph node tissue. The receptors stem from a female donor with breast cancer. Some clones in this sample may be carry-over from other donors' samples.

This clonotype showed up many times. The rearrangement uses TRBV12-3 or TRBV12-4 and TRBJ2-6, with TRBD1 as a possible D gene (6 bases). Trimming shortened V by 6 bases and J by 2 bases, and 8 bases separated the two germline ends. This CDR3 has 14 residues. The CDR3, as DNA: TGTGCCAGCAGCAGACAGGCTGGGGCCAACGTCCTGACTTTC. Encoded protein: CASSRQAGANVLTF.

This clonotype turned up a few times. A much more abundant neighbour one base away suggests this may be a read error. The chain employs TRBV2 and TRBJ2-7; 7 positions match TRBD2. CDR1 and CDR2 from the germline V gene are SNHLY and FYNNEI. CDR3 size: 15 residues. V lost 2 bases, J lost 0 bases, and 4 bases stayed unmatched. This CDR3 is CASSESLADSYEQYF. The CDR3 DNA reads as TGTGCCAGCAGTGAAAGTCTAGCGGACTCCTACGAGCAGTACTTC.

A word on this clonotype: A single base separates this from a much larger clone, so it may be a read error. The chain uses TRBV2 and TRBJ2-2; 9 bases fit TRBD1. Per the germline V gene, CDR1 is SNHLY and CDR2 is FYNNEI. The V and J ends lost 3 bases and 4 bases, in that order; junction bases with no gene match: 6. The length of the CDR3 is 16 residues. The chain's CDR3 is CASSEYRGHGTGELFF. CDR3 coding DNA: TGTGCCAGCAGTGAGTACAGGGGGCACGGCACCGGGGAGCTGTTTTTT.

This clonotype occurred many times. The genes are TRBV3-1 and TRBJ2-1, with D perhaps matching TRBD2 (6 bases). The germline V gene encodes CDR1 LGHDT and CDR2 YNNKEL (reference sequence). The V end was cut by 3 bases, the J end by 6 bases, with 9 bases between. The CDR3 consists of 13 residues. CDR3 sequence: CASSHLGGNEQFF. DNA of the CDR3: TGTGCCAGCAGCCACCTGGGAGGCAATGAGCAGTTCTTC.

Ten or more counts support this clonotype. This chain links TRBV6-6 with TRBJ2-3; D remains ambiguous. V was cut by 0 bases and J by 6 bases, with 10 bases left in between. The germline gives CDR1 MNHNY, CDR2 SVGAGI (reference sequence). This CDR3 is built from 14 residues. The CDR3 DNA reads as TGTGCCAGCAGTTACTCGGCGGTTCAGGATACGCAGTATTTT. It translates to CASSYSAVQDTQYF.

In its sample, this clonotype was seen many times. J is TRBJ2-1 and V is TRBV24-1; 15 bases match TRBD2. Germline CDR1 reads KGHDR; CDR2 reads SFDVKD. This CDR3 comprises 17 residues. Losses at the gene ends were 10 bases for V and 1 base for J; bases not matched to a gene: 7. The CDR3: CATSGLAGGRSYNEQFF. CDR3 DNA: TGTGCCACTTCCGGACTAGCGGGAGGGCGTTCCTACAATGAGCAGTTCTTC.

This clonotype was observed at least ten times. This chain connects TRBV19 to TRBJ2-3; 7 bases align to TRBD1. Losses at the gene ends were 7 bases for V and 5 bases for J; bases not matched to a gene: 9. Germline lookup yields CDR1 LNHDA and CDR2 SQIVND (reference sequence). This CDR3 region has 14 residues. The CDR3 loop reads CASTVQGSEDTQYF. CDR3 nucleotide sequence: TGTGCCAGTACTGTACAGGGGAGTGAAGATACGCAGTATTTT. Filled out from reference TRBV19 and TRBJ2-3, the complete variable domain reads DGGITQSPKYLFRKEGQNVTLSCEQNLNHDAMYWYRQDPGQGLRLIYYSQIVNDFQKGDIAEGYSVSREKKESFPLTVTSAQKNPTAFYLCASTVQGSEDTQYFGPGTRLTVL.

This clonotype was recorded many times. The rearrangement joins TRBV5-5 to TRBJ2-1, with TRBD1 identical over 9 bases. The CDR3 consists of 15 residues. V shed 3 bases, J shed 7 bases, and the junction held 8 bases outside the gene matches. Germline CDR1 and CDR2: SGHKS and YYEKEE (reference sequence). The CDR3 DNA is TGTGCCAGCAGCTCGGGACAGGGCCCGAGGAATGAGCAGTTCTTC. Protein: CASSSGQGPRNEQFF.

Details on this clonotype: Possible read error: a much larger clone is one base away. The CDR3 region is CASSPPSRLAGGNEQFF. The CDR3 coding sequence is TGTGCCAGCAGCCCCCCGTCCCGACTAGCGGGAGGCAATGAGCAGTTCTTC. The chain recombines TRBV11-2 with TRBJ2-1, with 13 bases aligning to TRBD2. The germline gives CDR1 SGHAT, CDR2 FQNNGV. The CDR3 runs to 17 residues. Trimming removed 5 bases from V and 6 bases from J; junction bases left unmatched: 10. Drawing the rest from reference TRBV11-2 and TRBJ2-1, the complete variable domain is EAGVAQSPRYKIIEKRQSVAFWCNPISGHATLYWYQQILGQGPKLLIQFQNNGVVDDSQLPKDRFSAERLKGVDSTLKIQPAKLEDSAVYLCASSPPSRLAGGNEQFFGPGTRLTVL.

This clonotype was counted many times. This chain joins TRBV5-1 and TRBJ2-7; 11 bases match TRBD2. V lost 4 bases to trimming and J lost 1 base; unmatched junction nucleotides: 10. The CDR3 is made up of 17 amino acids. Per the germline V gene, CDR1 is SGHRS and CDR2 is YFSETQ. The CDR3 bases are TGCGCCAGCAGCCCCATTCTTGGGACTAGCGGTTCCTACGAGCAGTACTTC. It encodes CASSPILGTSGSYEQYF.

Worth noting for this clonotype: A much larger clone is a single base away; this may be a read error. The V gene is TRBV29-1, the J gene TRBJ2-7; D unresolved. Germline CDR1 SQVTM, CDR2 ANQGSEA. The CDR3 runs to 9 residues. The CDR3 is CSACYKQYF. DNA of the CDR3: TGCAGCGCCTGCTACAAGCAGTACTTC.

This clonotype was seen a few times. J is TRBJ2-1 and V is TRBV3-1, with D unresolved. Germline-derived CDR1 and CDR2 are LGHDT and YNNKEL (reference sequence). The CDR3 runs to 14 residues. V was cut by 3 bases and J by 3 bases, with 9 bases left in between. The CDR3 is CASSQSDFYNEQFF. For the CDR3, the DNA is TGTGCCAGCAGCCAGTCGGATTTCTACAATGAGCAGTTCTTC.

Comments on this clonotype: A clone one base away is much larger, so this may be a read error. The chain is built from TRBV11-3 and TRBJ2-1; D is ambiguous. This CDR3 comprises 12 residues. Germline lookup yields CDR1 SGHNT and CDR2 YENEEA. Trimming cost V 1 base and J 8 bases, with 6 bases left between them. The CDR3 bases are TGTGCCAGCAGCTTAGGTTCGGATGAGCAGTTCTTC. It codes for CASSLGSDEQFF.

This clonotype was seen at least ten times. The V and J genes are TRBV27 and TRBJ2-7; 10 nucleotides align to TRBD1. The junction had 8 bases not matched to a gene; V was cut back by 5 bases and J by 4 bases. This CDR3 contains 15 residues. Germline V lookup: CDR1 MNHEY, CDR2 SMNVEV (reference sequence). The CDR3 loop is CASSPSTGGKYEQYF. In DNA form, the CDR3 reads TGTGCCAGCAGTCCCTCGACAGGGGGCAAATACGAGCAGTACTTC.

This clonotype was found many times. The DNA of the CDR3 is TGTGCCAGTAGTGCCTCCCACCCGGGACTTTTCTACAATGAGCAGTTCTTC. Amino acids: CASSASHPGLFYNEQFF. V is TRBV19 and J is TRBJ2-1, with D possibly being TRBD2 (6 bases). This CDR3 is 17 amino acids long. The germline CDR1 and CDR2 sequences are LNHDA and SQIVND (reference sequence). The V gene lost 5 bases and the J gene lost 3 bases, with 20 bases spanning the gap.

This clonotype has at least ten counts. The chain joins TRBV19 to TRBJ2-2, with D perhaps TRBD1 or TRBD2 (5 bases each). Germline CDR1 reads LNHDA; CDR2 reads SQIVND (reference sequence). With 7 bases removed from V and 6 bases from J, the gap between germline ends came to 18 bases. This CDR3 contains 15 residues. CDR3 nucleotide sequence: TGTGCCAGTACCCCGGGACCGGTGGGGCCCGGGGAGCTGTTTTTT. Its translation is CASTPGPVGPGELFF.

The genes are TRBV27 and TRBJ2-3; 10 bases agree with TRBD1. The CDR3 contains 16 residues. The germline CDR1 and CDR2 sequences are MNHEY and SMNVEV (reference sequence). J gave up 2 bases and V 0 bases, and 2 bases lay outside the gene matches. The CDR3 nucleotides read TGTGCCAGCAGTTTATCGGGACAGGGGCCCACAGATACGCAGTATTTT. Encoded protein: CASSLSGQGPTDTQYF.

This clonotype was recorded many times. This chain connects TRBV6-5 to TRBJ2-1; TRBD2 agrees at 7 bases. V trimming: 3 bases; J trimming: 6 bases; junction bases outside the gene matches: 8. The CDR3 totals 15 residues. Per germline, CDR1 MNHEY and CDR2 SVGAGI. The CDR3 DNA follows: TGTGCCAGCAGTTATCCTGGCGGGAGAGGCAATGAGCAGTTCTTC. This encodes CASSYPGGRGNEQFF.

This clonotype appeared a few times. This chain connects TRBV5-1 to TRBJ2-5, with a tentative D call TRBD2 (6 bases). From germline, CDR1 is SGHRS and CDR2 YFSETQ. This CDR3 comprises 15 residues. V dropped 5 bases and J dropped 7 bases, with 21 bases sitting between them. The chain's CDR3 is CASSPTNGRAGTQYF. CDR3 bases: TGCGCCAGCAGTCCGACTAACGGGAGAGCTGGGACCCAGTACTTC.

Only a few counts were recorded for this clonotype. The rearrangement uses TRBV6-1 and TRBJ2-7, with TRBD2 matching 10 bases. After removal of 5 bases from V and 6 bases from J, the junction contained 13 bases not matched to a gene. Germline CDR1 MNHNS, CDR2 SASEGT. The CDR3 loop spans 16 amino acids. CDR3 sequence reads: CASSSQGLAAISEQYF. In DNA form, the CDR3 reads TGTGCCAGCAGTTCTCAAGGACTAGCGGCCATTAGCGAGCAGTACTTC.